A selection of T cell receptor beta chains follows, all from one sample in a study of blood T cell repertoires in COVID-19. Clones were read by immunoSEQ multiplex PCR, and TCRdb kept only the in-frame ones, dropping some. The sample holds about 300,000 clones, 85% to 90% seen once. The sequencing sample was made of PBMCs or T cells enriched from blood (not recorded which). All receptors come from a woman aged 18-35 years with acute COVID-19. Each CDR3 is given with its conserved first and last residue. The D gene is left open where the match is weak. Clone size appears in some rows only: once, few, many, or a class for an expanded clone.

>TRBV20-1|.|TRBJ2-7|.|14
CSASYGGSSYEQYF
TGCAGTGCTAGTTATGGGGGCTCCTCCTACGAGCAGTACTTC
>TRBV12-3/TRBV12-4|.|TRBJ2-3|.|13
CASSKQGLDTQYF
TGTGCCAGCAGTAAGCAGGGTCTGGATACGCAGTATTTT
>TRBV3-1/TRBV3-2|TRBD1|TRBJ1-1|.|15
CASSQATGGFAEAFF
TGTGCCAGCAGCCAGGCGACAGGGGGATTTGCTGAAGCTTTCTTT
>TRBV6-4|TRBD1|TRBJ1-4|.|14
CASRAGQGSEKLFF
TGTGCCAGCAGAGCTGGACAGGGGAGTGAAAAACTGTTTTTT
>TRBV10-3|.|TRBJ2-1|.|14
CAISPSQIFHEQFF
TGTGCCATCAGCCCGAGTCAAATTTTCCATGAGCAGTTCTTC
>TRBV9|TRBD1|TRBJ1-1|.|14
CASSVGQGDTEAFF
TGTGCCAGCAGCGTCGGGCAGGGGGACACTGAAGCTTTCTTT
>TRBV28|TRBD1|TRBJ2-7|.|16
CASSLLGQAVPYEQYF
TGTGCCAGCAGTCTCCTAGGACAGGCTGTTCCCTACGAGCAGTACTTC
>TRBV6-1|.|TRBJ2-2|.|14
CASSEILAASELFF
TGTGCCAGCAGTGAAATTCTTGCGGCCTCGGAGCTGTTTTTT
>TRBV5-1|.|TRBJ2-1|.|13
CASSFGSTNEQFF
TGCGCCAGCAGCTTCGGTAGCACCAATGAGCAGTTCTTC
>TRBV28|TRBD2|TRBJ2-1|.|15
CASSSLGLAGAEQFF
TGTGCCAGCAGTTCCCTTGGACTAGCGGGAGCTGAGCAGTTCTTC
>TRBV28|.|TRBJ2-7|few|12
CASSGRTVSQYF
TGTGCCAGCAGTGGGAGGACGGTCTCGCAGTACTTC